This is a list of T cell receptor beta chains from one sample in a study of T cells in Graves' hyperthyroidism and ophthalmopathy. Using its own MiXCR run on the multiplex PCR reads, TCRdb lists one record per CDR3 protein. The profile shows around 600,000 distinct CDR3 sequences, roughly 16% of them singletons. Input material: blood. These receptors originate from a woman in her 40s with Graves' ophthalmopathy. The CDR3 runs from the conserved cysteine through the conserved F or W. Each record gives: clone size, V gene, J gene, D gene, CDR3 DNA, CDR3 protein. A D gene is named only where the DNA matches it firmly. Clone sizes are given selectively: once, few, many, or a class where the clone is expanded.

many,TRBV18,TRBJ2-2,NA,TGTGCCAGCTCACCCCAGGGAAGCACCGGGGAGCTGTTTTTT,CASSPQGSTGELFF
NA,TRBV7-2,TRBJ2-5,TRBD1,TGTGCCAGCAACCCCTTCCGGACAGGGGGCGTGAAAGAGACCCAGTACTTC,CASNPFRTGGVKETQYF
many,TRBV6-1,TRBJ1-1,NA,TGTGCCAGCAGTTGGGGGACTGAAGCTTTCTTT,CASSWGTEAFF
few,TRBV6-1,TRBJ1-1,NA,TGTGCCAGCAGCTCCTCGGACAGAAACACTGAAGCTTTCTTT,CASSSSDRNTEAFF
many,TRBV7-8,TRBJ1-1,NA,TGTGCCAGCACCTTGAACAGGGTCATGAACACTGAAGCTTTCTTT,CASTLNRVMNTEAFF
few,TRBV27,TRBJ2-5,NA,TGTGCCAGCGCCTCGGGGGCCGGGGGAGAGACCCAGTACTTC,CASASGAGGETQYF
NA,TRBV11-2,TRBJ2-1,TRBD1,TGTGCCAGCAGCAACGGGACAGGGGGCCGGTTTTACAATGAGCAGTTCTTC,CASSNGTGGRFYNEQFF
NA,TRBV19,TRBJ2-7,NA,TGTGCCGGCGACCCAGGAGTTTTATCCTACGAGCAGTACTTC,CAGDPGVLSYEQYF
many,TRBV20-1,TRBJ1-4,NA,TGCAGTGCTAGAGATCGAAGGACACGGGACGAAAAACTGTTTTTT,CSARDRRTRDEKLFF
NA,TRBV20-1,TRBJ1-5,NA,TGCAGTGCTGGTCAGCCCCAGCATTTT,CSAGQPQHF
NA,TRBV19,TRBJ1-2,NA,TGTGCCAGTAGACTTAAAGAGAGGGGAGGTGGCTACACCTTC,CASRLKERGGGYTF
many,TRBV2,TRBJ2-1,TRBD1,TGTGCCAGCAGTGTCTGGACAGGGTCGCCCAATGAGCAGTTCTTC,CASSVWTGSPNEQFF
few,TRBV19,TRBJ1-5,NA,TGTGCCAGTACCCGAAGACAGGAGAATCAGCCCCAGCATTTT,CASTRRQENQPQHF
many,TRBV5-1,TRBJ2-3,NA,TGCGCCAGCAGCCAAGGTGGGCAGAGCACAGATACGCAGTATTTT,CASSQGGQSTDTQYF
NA,TRBV10-3,TRBJ2-4,NA,TGTGCCATCAGCCAAAGAACTAGTAACATTCAGTACTTC,CAISQRTSNIQYF
NA,TRBV20-1,TRBJ2-7,TRBD1,TGCAGTGCTAGATCCCCGGGACAGGGGGCGGGCGAGCAGTACTTC,CSARSPGQGAGEQYF
few,TRBV3-1,TRBJ1-3,NA,TGTGCCAGCAGCCCCTACAAGATTGGAAACACCATATATTTT,CASSPYKIGNTIYF
few,TRBV18,TRBJ2-2,NA,TGTGCCAGCTCACCCTGGGGGACCGGGGAGCTGTTTTTT,CASSPWGTGELFF
few,TRBV20-1,TRBJ2-1,NA,TGCAGTGCTAGAGGAGCTACCAAGGAATACAATGAGCAGTTCTTC,CSARGATKEYNEQFF
many,TRBV2,TRBJ2-2,TRBD1,TGTGCCAGCAGGGTCGGGACAGGGGTCCGGAACACCGGGGAGCTGTTTTTT,CASRVGTGVRNTGELFF
few,TRBV19,TRBJ1-1,TRBD1,TGTGCCAGTAGTGGACAGGGGTTCGCTGAAGCTTTCTTT,CASSGQGFAEAFF
many,TRBV7-9,TRBJ1-2,NA,TGTGCCAGCAGCAGGGAGAGCAACTATGGCTACACCTTC,CASSRESNYGYTF
many,TRBV6-1,TRBJ2-5,TRBD1,TGTGCCAGCAGTCCGACAGGGGGCGAACAGACCCAGTACTTC,CASSPTGGEQTQYF
NA,TRBV6-1,TRBJ2-5,TRBD2,TGTGCCAGCAGGGGCCGAGGGACTAGCGGGGGGGAGACCCAGTACTTC,CASRGRGTSGGETQYF
NA,TRBV2,TRBJ1-5,TRBD1,TGTGCCAGCATTCGGGACAGGGGAGTCAATCAGCCCCAGCATTTT,CASIRDRGVNQPQHF
few,TRBV28,TRBJ2-5,TRBD2,TGTGCCAGCAGTTCCGGACTAGCGGGGGGCCAGTACCAAGAGACCCAGTACTTC,CASSSGLAGGQYQETQYF
NA,TRBV19,TRBJ2-1,TRBD1,TGTGCCAGTAGTAACGGACAGGTAAATGGTGAGCAGTTCTTC,CASSNGQVNGEQFF
many,TRBV7-8,TRBJ1-1,TRBD1,TGTGCCAGCAGCTTAAGGGGGACAGGGATGATAAACACTGAAGCTTTCTTT,CASSLRGTGMINTEAFF
NA,TRBV20-1,TRBJ2-3,TRBD1,TGCAGTGCCCCCGACAGGGGCCACACAGATACGCAGTATTTT,CSAPDRGHTDTQYF
many,TRBV28,TRBJ1-1,NA,TGTGCCAGCAACCCCAGTGGAGGGGAAGAGGACACTGAAGCTTTCTTT,CASNPSGGEEDTEAFF
many,TRBV20-1,TRBJ1-6,NA,TGCAGTGCAGGGGTTCGGCCACCCCTCCACTTT,CSAGVRPPLHF
few,TRBV28,TRBJ1-2,NA,TGTGCCAGCAAACTTCAGATAGGGCTCAACTATGGCTACACCTTC,CASKLQIGLNYGYTF
few,TRBV28,TRBJ1-1,TRBD1,TGTGCCAGCAGTCGTCCCGGGACAGGTTTGGACACTGAAGCTTTCTTT,CASSRPGTGLDTEAFF
many,TRBV11-2,TRBJ2-7,NA,TGTGCCAGCAGCTTAGGTCTTAGCTCCTACGAGCAGTACTTC,CASSLGLSSYEQYF
many,TRBV30,TRBJ2-5,NA,TGTGCCTGGAGCGAACAAGAGACCCAGTACTTC,CAWSEQETQYF
NA,TRBV3-1,TRBJ1-2,NA,TGTGCCAGCAGCGCTGCGGGGGAGGGCTACACCTTC,CASSAAGEGYTF
many,TRBV28,TRBJ2-7,NA,TGTGCCAGCAGTTTTTTCGTGTTGGGCGAGCAGTACTTC,CASSFFVLGEQYF
many,TRBV20-1,TRBJ2-7,NA,TGCAGTGCTCCAGACAGATACTCCTACGAGCAGTACTTC,CSAPDRYSYEQYF
once,TRBV20-1,TRBJ2-7,TRBD2,TGCAGTGCTAGACCTCTAGCGGGGTTTCGGGACGAGCAGTACTTC,CSARPLAGFRDEQYF